This is a list of T cell receptor beta chains from one sample in a study of blood T cell repertoires in COVID-19. Profiling relied on immunoSEQ multiplex PCR, and the TCRdb table lists in-frame clones only, not all of them. The data show under 60,000 clones, 70% to 90% seen once. The sequenced sample consisted of peripheral blood. The receptors derive from a man aged 55 to 70 with acute or convalescent COVID-19. Each CDR3 is given with its conserved first and last residue. A D gene is named only where the DNA matches it firmly. Where a row states a size, it is once, few, many or the class of an expanded clone; other rows omit it.

V	D	size	J	CDR3	DNA
TRBV5-6	NA	NA	TRBJ1-6	CASSLLRGDNSPLHF	TGTGCCAGCAGCTTACTGCGGGGAGATAATTCACCCCTCCACTTT
TRBV5-6	NA	NA	TRBJ1-5	CASSPRDQPQHF	TGTGCCAGCAGCCCACGGGATCAGCCCCAGCATTTT
TRBV2	TRBD1	NA	TRBJ2-7	CASSATDRAPYEQYF	TGTGCCAGCAGTGCGACGGACAGGGCCCCCTACGAGCAGTACTTC
TRBV2	NA	NA	TRBJ1-2	CASRVDSKAWGYTF	TGTGCCAGCAGAGTGGACAGCAAGGCCTGGGGCTACACCTTC
TRBV2	NA	once	TRBJ1-4	CASSEVKELVFF	TGTGCCAGCAGTGAAGTGAAGGAGCTCGTGTTTTTT
TRBV29-1	TRBD1	once	TRBJ1-2	CSVEKLDTGGSYGYTF	TGCAGCGTTGAAAAGTTGGACACAGGGGGCTCATATGGCTACACCTTC
TRBV9	NA	NA	TRBJ1-2	CASTVGGAYGYTF	TGTGCCAGCACAGTTGGCGGGGCCTATGGCTACACCTTC
TRBV6-5	NA	few	TRBJ2-2	CASKAGWVTGELFF	TGTGCCAGCAAGGCGGGGTGGGTCACCGGGGAGCTGTTTTTT
TRBV7-8	NA	NA	TRBJ1-6	CASSLQTGPAGYNSPLHF	TGTGCCAGCAGCTTACAAACCGGACCGGCGGGTTATAATTCACCCCTCCACTTT
TRBV19	TRBD1	NA	TRBJ1-2	CASSPGQVDYYGYTF	TGTGCCAGTAGTCCCGGACAGGTGGATTACTATGGCTACACCTTC
TRBV11-2	TRBD1	NA	TRBJ2-7	CASSPWGQGTSGEQYF	TGTGCCAGCAGCCCCTGGGGACAGGGGACATCCGGCGAGCAGTACTTC
TRBV3-1/TRBV3-2	TRBD1	NA	TRBJ1-2	CASSLWDRNNYGYTF	TGTGCCAGCAGCCTTTGGGACAGGAATAACTATGGCTACACCTTC
TRBV2	NA	NA	TRBJ1-1	CASRGGIHTEAFF	TGTGCCAGCAGGGGGGGAATACACACTGAAGCTTTCTTT
TRBV7-9	TRBD1	NA	TRBJ1-4	CASSLEDRLNEKLFF	TGTGCCAGCAGCTTAGAGGACAGGCTAAATGAAAAACTGTTTTTT
TRBV6-7	NA	NA	TRBJ1-1	CANPDSAPPGTMNTEAFF	TGTGCCAACCCGGACTCGGCCCCGCCGGGAACTATGAACACTGAAGCTTTCTTT
TRBV7-2	NA	NA	TRBJ1-2	CASSPTGNNYGYTF	TGTGCCAGCAGCCCAACAGGAAATAACTATGGCTACACCTTC
TRBV4-1	NA	NA	TRBJ2-3	CASSQDQYSTSDTQYF	TGCGCCAGCAGCCAAGATCAATACAGTACCTCAGATACGCAGTATTTT
TRBV5-1	TRBD2	NA	TRBJ2-3	CASSPVAGGTGDTQYF	TGCGCCAGCAGCCCAGTAGCGGGGGGAACTGGAGATACGCAGTATTTT
TRBV10-3	NA	NA	TRBJ1-1	CAISESGGLGNTEAFF	TGTGCCATCAGTGAGTCGGGAGGGTTGGGGAACACTGAAGCTTTCTTT